The subject of this entry is one T cell receptor beta chain. The sample is drawn from a study of T cell clones after liver transplantation. Study details: TCRbeta sequencing after a pre-transplant mixed lymphocyte reaction identified graft-donor-reactive clones, later tracked in post-transplant blood. Tolerance: complete withdrawal held at least one year, liver enzymes staying within twice normal.

From germline, CDR1 is SEHNR and CDR2 FQNEAQ (reference sequence). V gave up 3 bases and J gave up 4 bases, with 3 bases separating them. CDR3 length: 11 amino acids. Repertoires were generated with immunoSEQ multiplex PCR, while TCRdb's copy carries only in-frame clones and drops some. The repertoire consists of about 100,000 clones, with approximately 78% occurring once and the leading ten covering around 0.97%. This receptor was taken from a human donor who received a liver transplant. The input for sequencing was CD4+ T cells from blood, taken before liver transplant. The V call is TRBV7-9, the J call TRBJ2-5; D remains unclear. Here the CDR3 DNA reads TGTGCCAGCAGCTTTGCAGAGACCCAGTACTTC. Its translation: CASSFAETQYF.